The sequence of this TCR beta chain was determined in a study of blood T cells in healthy people across ages. Through a sample-barcoded 5' primer and a J-beta primer mix, a second PCR was run for about 7 to 12 cycles. Each CDR3 protein is one row after TCRdb ran MiXCR on the 5' RACE reads. The profile covers some 750,000 distinct CDR3 sequences, with about 20% appearing a single time and around a fifth taken by the ten largest. The germline gives CDR1 DFQATT, CDR2 SNEGSKA (reference sequence). Trimming left V 0 bases short and J 4 bases short, with 10 bases between. The CDR3 runs 14 residues. The receptor was derived from a man aged 70 or older in good health. Material for sequencing was blood. This rearrangement joins TRBV20-1 to TRBJ1-3; D remains unclear. CDR3 nucleotides: TGCAGTGCTAGAGAGAGATCTATCGGAAACACCATATATTTT. Amino acid sequence: CSARERSIGNTIYF.